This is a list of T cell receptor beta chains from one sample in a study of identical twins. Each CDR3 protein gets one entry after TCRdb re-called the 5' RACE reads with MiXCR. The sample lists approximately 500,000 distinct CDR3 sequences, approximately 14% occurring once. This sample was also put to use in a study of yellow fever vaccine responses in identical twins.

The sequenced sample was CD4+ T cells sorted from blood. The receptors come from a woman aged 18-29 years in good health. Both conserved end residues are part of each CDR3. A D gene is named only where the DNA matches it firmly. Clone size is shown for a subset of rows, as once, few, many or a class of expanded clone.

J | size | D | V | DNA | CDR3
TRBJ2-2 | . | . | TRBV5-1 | TGCGCCAGCAGCTTGGAGATAGGCTCCGCCGGGGAGCTGTTTTTT | CASSLEIGSAGELFF
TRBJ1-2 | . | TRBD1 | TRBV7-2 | TGTGCCAGCAGCTCATGGACAGGGGGCTGGGGGGACTATGGCTACACCTTC | CASSSWTGGWGDYGYTF
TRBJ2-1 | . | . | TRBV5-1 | TGCGCCAGCAGCTTAGGCGGGATGGCAAATGAGCAGTTCTTC | CASSLGGMANEQFF
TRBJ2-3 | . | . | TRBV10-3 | TGTGCCATCAGTGAGCCTCCCCGGGCAGATACGCAGTATTTT | CAISEPPRADTQYF
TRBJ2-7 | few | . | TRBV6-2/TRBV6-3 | TGTGCCAGCAGTAGGTGGACGGGATATACCTACGAGCAGTACTTC | CASSRWTGYTYEQYF
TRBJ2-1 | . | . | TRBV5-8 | TGTGCCAGCAGCGGGCGAGGACTTCCCTACAATGAGCAGTTCTTC | CASSGRGLPYNEQFF
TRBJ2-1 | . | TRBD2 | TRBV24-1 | TGTGCCACCAGTGAACCTGGGAGCGGGAGTAGGAATGAGCAGTTCTTC | CATSEPGSGSRNEQFF
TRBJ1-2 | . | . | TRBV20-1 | TGCAGTGCCACTTCCCCCCTTGGGTCTGAGGTTTATGGCTACACCTTC | CSATSPLGSEVYGYTF
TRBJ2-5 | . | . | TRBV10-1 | TGCGCCAGCAGTGAGTCGGGGATCCAAGAGACCCAGTACTTC | CASSESGIQETQYF
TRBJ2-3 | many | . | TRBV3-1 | TGTGCCAGCAGCCAAGGAGCATCCGATACGCAGTATTTT | CASSQGASDTQYF
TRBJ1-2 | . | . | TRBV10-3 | TGTGCCATCGGTCGGCAGAGTGAAACCTGGGACTATGGCTACACCTTC | CAIGRQSETWDYGYTF
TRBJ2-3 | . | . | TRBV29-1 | TGCAGCGTTGAAGATTTTGGAGTTACGCAGTATTTT | CSVEDFGVTQYF
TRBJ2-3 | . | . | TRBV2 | TGTGCCAGCAAGATACAGAGTGCTAGCACAGATACGCAGTATTTT | CASKIQSASTDTQYF
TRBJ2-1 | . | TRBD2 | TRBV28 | TGTGCCAGCAGTTTATTGGAGTCTAGCGGGAGGGATAATGAGCAGTTCTTC | CASSLLESSGRDNEQFF
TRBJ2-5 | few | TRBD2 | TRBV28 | TGTGCCAGCAGTTCCCAAGCGGGGGCCGCGGGGGAGACCCAGTACTTC | CASSSQAGAAGETQYF
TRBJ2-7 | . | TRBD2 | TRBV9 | TGTGCCAGCAGCGTAGGACTAGCGGGAGGGCCGGTCTCCTACGAGCAGTACTTC | CASSVGLAGGPVSYEQYF
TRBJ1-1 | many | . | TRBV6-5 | TGTGCCAGCAGTTACGAGGCTGGGCCGGCTTTCTTT | CASSYEAGPAFF